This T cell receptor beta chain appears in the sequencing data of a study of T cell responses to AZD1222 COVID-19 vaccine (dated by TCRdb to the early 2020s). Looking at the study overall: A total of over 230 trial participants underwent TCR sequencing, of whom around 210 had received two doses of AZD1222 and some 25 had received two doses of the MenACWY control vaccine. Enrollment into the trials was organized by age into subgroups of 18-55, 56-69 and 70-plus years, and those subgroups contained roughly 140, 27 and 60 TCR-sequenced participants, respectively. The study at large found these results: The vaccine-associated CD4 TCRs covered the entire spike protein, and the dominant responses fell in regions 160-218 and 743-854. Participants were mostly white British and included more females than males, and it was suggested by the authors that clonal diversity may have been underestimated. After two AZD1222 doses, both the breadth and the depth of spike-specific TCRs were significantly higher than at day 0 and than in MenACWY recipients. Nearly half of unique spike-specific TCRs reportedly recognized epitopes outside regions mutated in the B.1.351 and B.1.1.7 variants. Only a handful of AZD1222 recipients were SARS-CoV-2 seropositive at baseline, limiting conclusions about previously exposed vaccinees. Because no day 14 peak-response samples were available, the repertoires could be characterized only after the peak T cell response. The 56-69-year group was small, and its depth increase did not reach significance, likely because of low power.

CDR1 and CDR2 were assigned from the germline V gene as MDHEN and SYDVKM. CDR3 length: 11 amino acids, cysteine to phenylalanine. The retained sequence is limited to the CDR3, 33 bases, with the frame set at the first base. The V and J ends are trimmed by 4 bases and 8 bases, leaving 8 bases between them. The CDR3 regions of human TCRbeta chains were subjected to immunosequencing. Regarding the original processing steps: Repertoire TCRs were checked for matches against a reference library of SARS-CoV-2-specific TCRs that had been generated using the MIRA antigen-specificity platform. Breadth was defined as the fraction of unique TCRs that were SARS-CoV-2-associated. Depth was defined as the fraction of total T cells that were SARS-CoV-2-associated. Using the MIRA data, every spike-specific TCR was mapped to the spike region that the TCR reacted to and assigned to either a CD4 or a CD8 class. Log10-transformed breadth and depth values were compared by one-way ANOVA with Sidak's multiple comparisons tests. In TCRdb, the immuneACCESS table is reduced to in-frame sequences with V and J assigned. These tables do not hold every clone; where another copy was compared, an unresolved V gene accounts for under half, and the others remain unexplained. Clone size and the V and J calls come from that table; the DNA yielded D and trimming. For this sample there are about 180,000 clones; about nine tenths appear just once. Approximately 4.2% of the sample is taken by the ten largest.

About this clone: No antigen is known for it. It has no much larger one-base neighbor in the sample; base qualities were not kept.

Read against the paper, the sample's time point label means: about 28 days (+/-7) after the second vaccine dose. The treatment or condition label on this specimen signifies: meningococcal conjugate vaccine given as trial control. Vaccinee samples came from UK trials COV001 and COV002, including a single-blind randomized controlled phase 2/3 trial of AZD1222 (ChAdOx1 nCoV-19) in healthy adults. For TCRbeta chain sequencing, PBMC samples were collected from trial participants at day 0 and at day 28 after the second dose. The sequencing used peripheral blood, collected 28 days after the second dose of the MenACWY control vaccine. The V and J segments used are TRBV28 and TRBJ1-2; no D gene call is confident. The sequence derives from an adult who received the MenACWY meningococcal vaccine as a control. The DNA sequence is TGTGCCAGCAGTTCCAGACGGGGCTACACCTTC. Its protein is CASSSRRGYTF.